This passage covers 3 T cell receptor beta chains from one sample sequenced in a study of blood T cell repertoires in COVID-19 (dated by TCRdb to the early 2020s). The method behind the library was the immunoSEQ multiplex PCR assay. Imported from immuneACCESS, the table was reduced by TCRdb to in-frame sequences with V and J called. These copies leave out some clones; in studies compared against another copy, an unresolved V gene accounts for under half, and the cause of the remainder is not known. The sample table contains 200,000 to 300,000 clones; only one count was recorded for around 84% of them. Of the sample, 1.5% falls within the top ten clones. Sequences were obtained from peripheral blood. The receptors were sampled from a woman aged 40-49 years who had recovered from COVID-19.

The chain couples TRBV9 to TRBJ1-2; D unclear. The CDR3 spans 13 residues. The V end was cut by 2 bases, the J end by 4 bases, with 9 bases between. In germline, CDR1 is SGDLS, CDR2 YYNGEE. The CDR3 nucleotides are TGTGCCAGCAGCGTCGGGGAATCCTATGGCTACACCTTC. Amino acids: CASSVGESYGYTF.

This chain uses TRBV5-4 with TRBJ1-2, with 7 bases that match TRBD1. The CDR3 loop spans 15 amino acids. The germline V gene encodes CDR1 SGHNT and CDR2 YYREEE (reference sequence). V shed 4 bases and J 3 bases; nucleotides not matched to a gene: 9. The CDR3, as DNA: TGTGCCAGCAGCACCAGGAACAGGGGTGACTATGGCTACACCTTC. Protein: CASSTRNRGDYGYTF. The full variable domain, with the rest looked up from reference TRBV5-4 and TRBJ1-2, is ETGVTQSPTHLIKTRGQQVTLRCSSQSGHNTVSWYQQALGQGPQFIFQYYREEENGRGNFPPRFSGLQFPNYSSELNVNALELDDSALYLCASSTRNRGDYGYTFGSGTRLTVV.

The chain employs TRBV5-1 and TRBJ2-5; 10 bases match TRBD1. Germline assignment: CDR1 SGHRS and CDR2 YFSETQ. This CDR3 is 15 amino acids long. The junction had 10 bases not matched to a gene; V was cut back by 7 bases and J by 4 bases. The CDR3 DNA follows: TGCGCCAGCCACAGGGGAAGGGACAGGGGAGAGACCCAGTACTTC. Its translation is CASHRGRDRGETQYF.